Shown below are 19 T cell receptor beta chains from a single sample sequenced in a study of a mutant IDH1 vaccine in newly diagnosed glioma. Time point denoted: baseline, week 1 (first vaccination visit). Sample treatment: pre-vaccination baseline after standard-of-care therapy. Only in-frame clones appear in the TCRdb table, and some are missing; sequencing was by immunoSEQ multiplex PCR. The sample carries about 32,000 clones, approximately 80% recorded once. This sample comprised PBMCs, obtained from a glioma patient treated with radiotherapy, temozolomide or both. Receptors were obtained from a man in his thirties or forties with glioma.

The rearrangement uses TRBV5-1 and TRBJ2-7, with D maybe TRBD1 (6 bases). Looked up from germline, CDR1 is SGHRS and CDR2 is YFSETQ. This CDR3 comprises 15 residues. V shed 5 bases and J shed 0 bases, with 15 bases lying between them. DNA of the CDR3: TGCGCCAGCAGTGAGATGGGGGCCCGCTCCTACGAGCAGTACTTC. This translates into CASSEMGARSYEQYF. Full variable domain (rest looked up from reference TRBV5-1 and TRBJ2-7): KAGVTQTPRYLIKTRGQQVTLSCSPISGHRSVSWYQQTPGQGLQFLFEYFSETQRNKGNFPGRFSGRQFSNSRSEMNVSTLELGDSALYLCASSEMGARSYEQYFGPGTRLTVT.

The chain recombines TRBV7-9 with TRBJ1-2; D is undetermined. Trimming stripped 5 bases from V and 3 bases from J, with 13 bases between. The CDR3 covers 14 residues. Germline values: CDR1 SEHNR, CDR2 FQNEAQ (reference sequence). The CDR3, as DNA: TGTGCCAGCAGCACGTTACAGCTCGACTATGGCTACACCTTC. Residues: CASSTLQLDYGYTF.

This chain links TRBV7-7 with TRBJ2-1; D unresolved. Trimming pared 5 bases from V and 0 bases from J, leaving 11 bases between. The CDR3 totals 15 residues. CDR1 and CDR2 (germline): SSHAT, FNYEAQ (reference sequence). The CDR3 spells CASSAQMGSYNEQFF. The CDR3 nucleotides read TGTGCCAGCAGCGCTCAGATGGGCTCCTACAATGAGCAGTTCTTC.

This clone was observed a handful of times. The genes are TRBV7-6 and TRBJ1-2; weak D call: TRBD1 (6 bases). The CDR3 is 16 amino acids. The V end lost 2 bases, the J end lost 6 bases, and 19 bases lay between the germline ends. Germline V gene sequence: CDR1 SGHVS, CDR2 FNYEAQ. CDR3 sequence reads: CASSLSAGQFADGYTF. CDR3 nucleotide sequence: TGTGCCAGCAGCTTAAGTGCCGGACAGTTCGCGGATGGCTACACCTTC.

V is TRBV29-1 and J is TRBJ2-5; 11 nucleotides match TRBD1. Unmatched junction bases numbered 5, after V lost 5 bases and J lost 6 bases. This CDR3 region has 13 residues. Germline CDR1 and CDR2: SQVTM and ANQGSEA. CDR3 loop: CSVRGTGGKTQYF. CDR3 in DNA: TGCAGCGTTAGAGGGACAGGGGGGAAGACCCAGTACTTC.

This clone was seen only once. The V call is TRBV27, the J call TRBJ2-5; TRBD2 matches at 9 bases. V was pared by 3 bases and J by 1 base, with 3 bases of the junction left unmatched. The CDR3 is 15 amino acids. Germline lookup yields CDR1 MNHEY and CDR2 SMNVEV (reference sequence). As DNA, the CDR3 is TGTGCCAGCAGTTTTAGCGGGGGCGGCCAAGAGACCCAGTACTTC. This sequence encodes CASSFSGGGQETQYF.

The V call is TRBV2, the J call TRBJ2-1, with 11 bases lining up with TRBD2. With V trimmed by 2 bases and J by 6 bases, 3 bases remained unmatched. In germline, CDR1 is SNHLY, CDR2 FYNNEI. CDR3 length equals 15 residues. The CDR3 DNA reads TGTGCCAGCAGTGAAATCACTAGCGGGAGCAATGAGCAGTTCTTC. Its translation: CASSEITSGSNEQFF.

This clone was counted a single time. The rearrangement links TRBV27 to TRBJ1-4; 8 nucleotides align to TRBD1. Per the germline V gene, CDR1 is MNHEY and CDR2 is SMNVEV (reference sequence). This CDR3 spans 12 amino acids. Trimming removed 9 bases from V and 14 bases from J; junction bases left unmatched: 11. The CDR3: CARNAWTGSLFF. CDR3 DNA: TGTGCCAGGAACGCCTGGACAGGGAGCCTGTTTTTT.

The gene calls are TRBV27 and TRBJ1-2; a weak D match, TRBD1 (6 bases). This CDR3 region has 16 residues. Germline values: CDR1 MNHEY, CDR2 SMNVEV (reference sequence). Trimming pared 1 base from V and 0 bases from J, leaving 12 bases between. CDR3 DNA: TGTGCCAGCAGTTTATGGGCAGGGGCGGCTAACTATGGCTACACCTTC. The encoded protein is CASSLWAGAANYGYTF.

There are a few counts of this clone. The chain carries TRBV5-1 and TRBJ1-5; 10 bases are shared with TRBD1. V lost 4 bases and J lost 2; bases outside the gene matches: 6. The germline V gene has CDR1 SGHRS and CDR2 YFSETQ. The CDR3 extends over 16 amino acids. The CDR3, as DNA: TGCGCCAGCAGCCCGGGGACAGGGGATGGCAATCAGCCCCAGCATTTT. Translated: CASSPGTGDGNQPQHF. Filled out from reference TRBV5-1 and TRBJ1-5, the complete variable domain reads KAGVTQTPRYLIKTRGQQVTLSCSPISGHRSVSWYQQTPGQGLQFLFEYFSETQRNKGNFPGRFSGRQFSNSRSEMNVSTLELGDSALYLCASSPGTGDGNQPQHFGDGTRLSIL.

The chain uses TRBV6-5 and TRBJ2-7; TRBD1 might be the D (6 bases). Germline-derived CDR1 and CDR2 are MNHEY and SVGAGI. CDR3 length: 12 residues. The ends were cut back, 5 bases at V and 8 bases at J, with 13 bases in the middle. The CDR3 coding sequence is TGTGCCAGCAGTCTACAGGGCACTAAGCAGTACTTC. It yields the protein CASSLQGTKQYF.

The rearrangement uses TRBV5-1 and TRBJ2-1; tentatively, D is TRBD2 (6 bases). Looked up from germline, CDR1 is SGHRS and CDR2 is YFSETQ. CDR3 length equals 15 residues. Between the trimmed V and J ends, which lost 0 bases and 6 bases, there was a span of 13 bases. The CDR3 region is CASSLEPVGGNEQFF. CDR3 nucleotide sequence: TGCGCCAGCAGCTTGGAACCGGTCGGGGGCAATGAGCAGTTCTTC.

This clone was seen a single time. The rearrangement joins TRBV7-6 to TRBJ1-1; perhaps TRBD1 as D (5 bases). Germline assignment: CDR1 SGHVS and CDR2 FNYEAQ. V lost 6 bases and J 2 bases, leaving 10 bases between the germline ends. This CDR3 spans 13 amino acids. The CDR3 DNA follows: TGTGCCAGCAGACTGGGACTTAACACTGAAGCTTTCTTT. It encodes CASRLGLNTEAFF.

The chain has TRBV6-6 and TRBJ1-4; D is possibly TRBD1 (5 bases). The CDR3 is 14 residues long. The germline gives CDR1 MNHNY, CDR2 SVGAGI (reference sequence). Trimming removed 4 bases at V and 4 bases at J, with 10 bases between. For the CDR3, the DNA is TGTGCCAGCAGTTTCGACAGTGTTAATGAAAAACTGTTTTTT. Amino acid sequence: CASSFDSVNEKLFF.

V usage is TRBV28 and J usage is TRBJ1-5; TRBD1 is a possible D gene (5 bases). The CDR3 consists of 14 residues. CDR1 and CDR2 (germline): MDHEN, SYDVKM. Deletions cut 3 bases from V and 6 bases from J, with 12 bases between. DNA of the CDR3: TGTGCCAGCAGTTTGGGGACGATGGGTCAGCCCCAGCATTTT. This codes for CASSLGTMGQPQHF.

The rearrangement uses TRBV5-1 and TRBJ2-1, with D unclear. The CDR3 has 13 residues. CDR1 and CDR2 (germline): SGHRS, YFSETQ. V was cut by 0 bases and J by 5 bases, with 6 bases left in between. CDR3 amino acids: CASSLASNNEQFF. The CDR3 nucleotides are TGCGCCAGCAGCTTGGCCAGTAACAATGAGCAGTTCTTC.

CDR3 in amino acids: CASSQDTGGSAYGYTF. CDR3 in DNA: TGCGCCAGCAGCCAAGATACAGGGGGCTCCGCCTATGGCTACACCTTC. This chain links TRBV4-3 with TRBJ1-2; 9 bases agree with TRBD1. The germline gives CDR1 LGHNA, CDR2 YSLEER. Germline trimming cut 0 bases from V and 4 bases from J; bases unmatched to any gene: 6. The CDR3 runs 16 residues.

This chain uses TRBV5-1 with TRBJ2-7, with 10 bases that match TRBD2. The CDR3 is made up of 15 amino acids. J lost 3 bases, V lost 3 bases, and 6 bases had no gene match. Germline CDR1 and CDR2: SGHRS and YFSETQ. CDR3 sequence: CASSYERGGNYEQYF. In DNA, the CDR3 is TGCGCCAGCAGCTACGAGCGGGGGGGCAACTACGAGCAGTACTTC.

This chain connects TRBV9 to TRBJ1-6, with D unclear. This CDR3 comprises 14 residues. The ends were cut back, 2 bases at V and 8 bases at J, with 11 bases in the middle. Looked up from germline, CDR1 is SGDLS and CDR2 is YYNGEE. CDR3 sequence: CASSVDPLDSPLHF. DNA for the CDR3: TGTGCCAGCAGCGTGGACCCGCTGGATTCACCCCTCCACTTT.